This TCR beta chain was recorded in a study of T cell repertoires in ileal Crohn's disease. Measured with immunoSEQ multiplex PCR; TCRdb has only the in-frame clones, and not every one. The table shows around 3,100 clones, with 55% to 75% occurring only once. Regarding time point: proximal margin of the surgical specimen (macroscopically non-inflamed). This CDR3 spans 14 amino acids. V was clipped by 5 bases and J by 1 base; unmatched bases: 2. Germline loops: CDR1 MGHDK, CDR2 SYGVNS. This chain uses TRBV25-1 with TRBJ1-2, with 9 bases matching TRBD1. Input material: ileal tissue. This sequence originates from an adult with Crohn's disease. DNA for the CDR3: TGTGCCAGCAGTCGACAGGGGGTTAACTATGGCTACACCTTC. Translated: CASSRQGVNYGYTF.